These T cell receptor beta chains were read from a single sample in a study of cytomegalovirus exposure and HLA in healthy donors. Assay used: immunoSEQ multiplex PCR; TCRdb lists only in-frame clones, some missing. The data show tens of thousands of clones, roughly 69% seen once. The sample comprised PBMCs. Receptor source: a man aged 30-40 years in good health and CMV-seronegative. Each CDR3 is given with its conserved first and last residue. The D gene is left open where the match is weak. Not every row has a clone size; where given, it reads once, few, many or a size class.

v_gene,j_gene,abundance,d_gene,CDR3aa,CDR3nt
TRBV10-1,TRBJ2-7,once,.,CASKTRRAHNYEQYF,TGCGCCAGCAAGACGCGGAGGGCGCACAACTACGAGCAGTACTTC
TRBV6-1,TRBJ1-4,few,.,CASSEAAGTNEKLFF,TGTGCCAGCAGTGAAGCGGCGGGCACTAATGAAAAACTGTTTTTT
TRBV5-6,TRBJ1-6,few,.,CASSLGALNSPLHF,TGTGCCAGCAGCTTGGGGGCCCTCAATTCACCCCTCCACTTT
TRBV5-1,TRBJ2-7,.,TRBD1,CASSPPAAGGYEQYF,TGCGCCAGCAGCCCCCCCGCGGCAGGGGGCTACGAGCAGTACTTC
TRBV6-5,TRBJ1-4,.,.,CASRFEGATNEKLFF,TGTGCCAGCCGTTTCGAGGGAGCAACTAATGAAAAACTGTTTTTT
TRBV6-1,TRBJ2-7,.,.,CASSDLYSTLYEQYF,TGTGCCAGCAGTGACCTGTACTCGACACTTTACGAGCAGTACTTC
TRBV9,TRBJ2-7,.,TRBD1,CASSAGGSSYEQYF,TGTGCCAGCAGCGCAGGGGGAAGCTCCTACGAGCAGTACTTC
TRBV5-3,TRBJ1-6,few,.,CARSLEPNRSAVYLTYNSPLHF,TGTGCCAGAAGCTTGGAACCCAATCGATCAGCGGTATACCTTACCTATAATTCACCCCTCCACTTT
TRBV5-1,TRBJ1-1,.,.,CASSFRGGLTEAFF,TGCGCCAGCAGCTTCAGGGGCGGGTTAACTGAAGCTTTCTTT
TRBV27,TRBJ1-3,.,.,CASRPGYSGNTIYF,TGTGCCAGCAGACCAGGGTATTCTGGAAACACCATATATTTT
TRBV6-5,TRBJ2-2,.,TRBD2,CASRLAANTGELFF,TGTGCCAGTAGACTAGCGGCAAACACCGGGGAGCTGTTTTTT
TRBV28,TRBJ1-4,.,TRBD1,CASRTEDRGSEKLFF,TGTGCCAGCAGGACAGAGGACAGGGGGAGTGAAAAACTGTTTTTT
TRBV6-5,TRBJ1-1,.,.,CASSYGRGTEAFF,TGTGCCAGCAGTTACGGGAGGGGCACTGAAGCTTTCTTT
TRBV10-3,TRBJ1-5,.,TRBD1,CAISGTGPQGQPQHF,TGTGCCATCAGCGGGACAGGACCCCAGGGTCAGCCCCAGCATTTT
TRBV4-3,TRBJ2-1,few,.,CASSQGRGTYNEQFF,TGCGCCAGCAGCCAAGGTAGAGGGACCTACAATGAGCAGTTCTTC
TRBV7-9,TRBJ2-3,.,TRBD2,CASSSLAGGRGGDTQYF,TGTGCCAGCAGCTCGCTAGCGGGGGGCCGAGGTGGGGATACGCAGTATTTT
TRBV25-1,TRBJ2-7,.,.,CASRNDRTYEQYF,TGTGCCAGCAGGAACGACAGAACCTACGAGCAGTACTTC
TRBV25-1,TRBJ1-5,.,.,CASSEFGSANQPQHF,TGTGCCAGCAGTGAGTTCGGGTCGGCCAATCAGCCCCAGCATTTT
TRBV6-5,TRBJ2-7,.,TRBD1,CASSSGQGREYF,TGTGCCAGCAGTTCCGGACAGGGTAGGGAGTACTTC
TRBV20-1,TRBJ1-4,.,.,CSAPSGEKLFF,TGCAGTGCCCCCTCGGGGGAAAAACTGTTTTTT
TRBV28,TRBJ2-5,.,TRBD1,CASSLPGTAKETQYF,TGTGCCAGCAGTTTACCCGGGACAGCGAAAGAGACCCAGTACTTC
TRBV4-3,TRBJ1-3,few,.,CASSQVFGNTIYF,TGCGCCAGCAGCCAAGTATTTGGAAACACCATATATTTT
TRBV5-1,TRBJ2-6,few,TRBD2,CASSLGGSSGANVLTF,TGCGCCAGCAGCTTGGGCGGGAGCTCTGGGGCCAACGTCCTGACTTTC
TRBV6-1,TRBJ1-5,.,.,CASSERQPQHF,TGTGCCAGCAGTGAACGTCAGCCCCAGCATTTT
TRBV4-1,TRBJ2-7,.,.,CASSQVQTAPDEQYF,TGCGCCAGCAGCCAAGTGCAGACAGCTCCGGACGAGCAGTACTTC
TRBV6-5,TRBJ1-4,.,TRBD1,CASSYASTGGFEKLFF,TGTGCCAGCAGTTACGCGAGTACAGGGGGGTTTGAAAAACTGTTTTTT
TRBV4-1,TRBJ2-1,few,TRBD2,CASAPGGAYNEQFF,TGCGCCAGTGCCCCGGGAGGGGCCTACAATGAGCAGTTCTTC
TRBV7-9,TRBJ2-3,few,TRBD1,CASSPRGPDTQYF,TGTGCCAGCAGCCCCAGGGGGCCAGATACGCAGTATTTT
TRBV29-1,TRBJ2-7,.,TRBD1,CSVCGTVHSDEQYF,TGCAGCGTATGTGGGACAGTCCATTCTGACGAGCAGTACTTC
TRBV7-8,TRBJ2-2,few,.,CASSLGQGSTGELFF,TGTGCCAGCAGCTTAGGCCAGGGAAGCACCGGGGAGCTGTTTTTT
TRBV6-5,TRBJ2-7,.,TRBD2,CASRGLAYEQYF,TGTGCCAGCAGGGGACTAGCCTACGAGCAGTACTTC
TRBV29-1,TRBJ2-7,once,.,CSVLDYEQYF,TGCAGCGTATTAGATTACGAGCAGTACTTC
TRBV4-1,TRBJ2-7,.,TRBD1,CASSPLTGYEQYF,TGCGCCAGCAGCCCCCTGACAGGGTACGAGCAGTACTTC
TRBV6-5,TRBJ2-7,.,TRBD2,CASRSLAGGPHEQYF,TGTGCCAGCAGATCCCTAGCGGGAGGGCCCCACGAGCAGTACTTC
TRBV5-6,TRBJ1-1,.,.,CASSPDRRNTEAFF,TGTGCCAGCAGCCCGGACAGACGAAACACTGAAGCTTTCTTT
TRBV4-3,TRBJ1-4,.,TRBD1,CASSQEPGQSNEKLFF,TGCGCCAGCAGCCAAGAGCCGGGACAGTCGAATGAAAAACTGTTTTTT
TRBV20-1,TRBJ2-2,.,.,CRGTATGELFF,TGCAGGGGTACAGCCACCGGGGAGCTGTTTTTT
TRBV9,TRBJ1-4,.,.,CASSSVVGEKLFF,TGTGCCAGCAGCTCAGTCGTTGGCGAAAAACTGTTTTTT
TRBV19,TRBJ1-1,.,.,CASSPQGNTEAFF,TGTGCCAGTAGTCCACAGGGGAACACTGAAGCTTTCTTT
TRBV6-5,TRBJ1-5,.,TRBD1,CASSRDSLYQPQHF,TGTGCCAGCAGTCGGGACAGCTTATATCAGCCCCAGCATTTT
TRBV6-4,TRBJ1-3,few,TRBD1,CASRTSGTVNTIYF,TGTGCCAGCAGGACCTCCGGGACAGTAAACACCATATATTTT
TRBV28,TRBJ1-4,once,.,CASSLGTTTNEKLFF,TGTGCCAGCAGCCTCGGGACAACCACTAATGAAAAACTGTTTTTT
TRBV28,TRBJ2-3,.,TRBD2,CASSPGTSGRSQYF,TGTGCCAGCAGTCCCGGGACTAGCGGGAGGTCGCAGTATTTT
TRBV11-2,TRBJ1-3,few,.,CASSPAIGNTIYF,TGTGCCAGCAGCCCCGCTATTGGAAACACCATATATTTT
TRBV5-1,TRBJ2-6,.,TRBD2,CASSSLAGGGSGANVLTF,TGCGCCAGCAGCTCTCTAGCGGGAGGGGGCTCTGGGGCCAACGTCCTGACTTTC
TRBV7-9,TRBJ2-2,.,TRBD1,CASSSGQGMTGELFF,TGTGCCAGCAGCTCCGGACAGGGGATGACCGGGGAGCTGTTTTTT
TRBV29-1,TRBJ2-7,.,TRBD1,CSVFVGQTSYEQYF,TGCAGCGTTTTCGTGGGACAGACTTCCTACGAGCAGTACTTC
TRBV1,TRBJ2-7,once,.,CTSSQVSPGGAGVIYEQYF,TGCACCAGCAGCCAAGTTTCCCCGGGAGGGGCGGGAGTGATCTACGAGCAGTACTTC
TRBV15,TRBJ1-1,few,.,CATSRRTVNTEAFF,TGTGCCACCAGCAGGAGGACAGTGAACACTGAAGCTTTCTTT
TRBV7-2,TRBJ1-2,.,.,CASSPSSIALYGYTF,TGTGCCAGCAGCCCCAGTTCGATCGCTCTCTATGGCTACACCTTC
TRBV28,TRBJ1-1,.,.,CASRPGLIVGTEAFF,TGTGCCAGCAGACCAGGGTTGATAGTAGGCACTGAAGCTTTCTTT
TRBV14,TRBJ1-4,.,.,CASSQVGTLAGNEKLFF,TGTGCCAGCAGCCAAGTGGGGACACTAGCGGGTAATGAAAAACTGTTTTTT
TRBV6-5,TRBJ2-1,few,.,CASAETEHNEQFF,TGTGCCAGCGCGGAGACGGAACACAATGAGCAGTTCTTC
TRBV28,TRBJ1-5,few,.,CASSLTVSNQPQHF,TGTGCCAGCAGTTTGACAGTTAGCAATCAGCCCCAGCATTTT
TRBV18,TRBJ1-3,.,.,CASSPQGQGNTIYF,TGTGCCAGCTCTCCGCAGGGACAAGGAAACACCATATATTTT
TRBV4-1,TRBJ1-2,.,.,CASSPAVGVNGYTF,TGCGCCAGCAGCCCTGCCGTGGGAGTCAATGGCTACACCTTC
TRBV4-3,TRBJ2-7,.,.,CASSQDRRRASEQYF,TGCGCCAGCAGCCAAGATCGTCGGAGAGCTTCCGAGCAGTACTTC
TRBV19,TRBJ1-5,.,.,CASSPLDQPQHF,TGTGCCAGTAGTCCGCTAGATCAGCCCCAGCATTTT
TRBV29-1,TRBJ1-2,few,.,CSAGSKNGYTF,TGCAGCGCGGGGTCCAAAAATGGCTACACCTTC